A selection of T cell receptor beta chains follows, all from one sample in a study of shared clonotypes between healthy human individuals. Only in-frame clones appear in the TCRdb table, and some are missing; sequencing was by immunoSEQ multiplex PCR. The sample includes over 75,000 clones, 60% to 75% of them seen just once. Sequencing was done on a sample of memory CD8+ T cells sorted from blood. The source of these receptors is a man aged 30 to 39 in good health. Each CDR3 is given with its conserved first and last residue. A D gene is named only where the DNA matches it firmly. Some rows mark clone size as missing; the rest say once, few, many or name a class of expanded clone.

CDR3aa	CDR3nt	v_gene	abundance	d_gene	j_gene
CASSIDRANYGYTF	TGTGCCAGTAGTATAGACAGGGCTAACTATGGCTACACCTTC	TRBV19	.	.	TRBJ1-2
CASSIYPGQGNQPQHF	TGTGCCAGTAGTATATACCCGGGACAGGGCAATCAGCCCCAGCATTTT	TRBV19	.	TRBD1	TRBJ1-5
CAWLYANTEAFF	TGTGCCTGGCTATACGCGAACACTGAAGCTTTCTTT	TRBV30	.	.	TRBJ1-1
CASSPSTDYSYEQYF	TGTGCCAGCAGCCCAAGTACGGACTACTCCTACGAGCAGTACTTC	TRBV5-6	few	.	TRBJ2-7
CASSTRDRGNEKLFF	TGTGCCAGCAGCACCCGGGACAGGGGGAATGAAAAACTGTTTTTT	TRBV13	.	TRBD1	TRBJ1-4
CASSEEGAASSEQFF	TGTGCCAGCAGTGAAGAAGGGGCGGCCTCAAGTGAGCAGTTCTTC	TRBV6-1	.	.	TRBJ2-1
CASSSRDSGFSGEEQYF	TGTGCCAGCAGCTCCCGGGACAGCGGGTTTTCGGGGGAGGAGCAGTACTTC	TRBV7-2	.	.	TRBJ2-7
CASSMTGGATEAFF	TGTGCCAGCAGCATGACAGGGGGGGCCACTGAAGCTTTCTTT	TRBV11-2	.	TRBD1	TRBJ1-1
CASSGTGTTGNTIYF	TGTGCCAGCAGTGGAACCGGGACAACTGGAAACACCATATATTTT	TRBV25-1	.	.	TRBJ1-3
CATIMTEPGEQYF	TGTGCCACCATAATGACCGAACCTGGCGAGCAGTACTTC	TRBV28	.	.	TRBJ2-7
CATSRSGGSYNEQFF	TGTGCCACCAGCAGATCGGGGGGCTCCTACAATGAGCAGTTCTTC	TRBV15	.	TRBD2	TRBJ2-1